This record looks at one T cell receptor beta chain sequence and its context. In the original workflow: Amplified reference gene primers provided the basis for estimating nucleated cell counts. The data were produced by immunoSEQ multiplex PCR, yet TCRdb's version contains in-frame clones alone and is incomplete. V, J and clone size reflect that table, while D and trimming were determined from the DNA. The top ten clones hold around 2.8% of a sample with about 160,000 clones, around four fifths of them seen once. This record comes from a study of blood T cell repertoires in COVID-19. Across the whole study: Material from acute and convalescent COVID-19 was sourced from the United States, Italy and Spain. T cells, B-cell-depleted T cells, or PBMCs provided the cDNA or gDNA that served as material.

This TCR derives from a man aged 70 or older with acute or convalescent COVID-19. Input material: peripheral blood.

CDR3 nucleotides: TGCGCCAGCAGCCCCGGGGACAGGGGGGGAGGTGGCTACACCTTC. Translating it yields CASSPGDRGGGGYTF. V is TRBV5-1 and J is TRBJ1-2; 11 bases match TRBD1. The germline gives CDR1 SGHRS, CDR2 YFSETQ. The J segment lost 7 bases and the V segment lost 4 bases, leaving 9 bases of the junction unmatched. The CDR3 extends over 15 amino acids.